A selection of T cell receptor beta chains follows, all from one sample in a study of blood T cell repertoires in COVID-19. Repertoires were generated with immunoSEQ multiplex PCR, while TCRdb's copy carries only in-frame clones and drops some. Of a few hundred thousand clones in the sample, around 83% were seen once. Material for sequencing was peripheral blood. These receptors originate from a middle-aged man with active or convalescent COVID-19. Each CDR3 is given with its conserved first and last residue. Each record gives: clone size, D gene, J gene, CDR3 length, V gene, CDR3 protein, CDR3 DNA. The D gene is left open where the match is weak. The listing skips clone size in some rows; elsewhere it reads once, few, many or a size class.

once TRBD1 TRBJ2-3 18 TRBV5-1 CASSVVGFGQGSTDTQYF TGCGCCAGCTCCGTTGTGGGGTTTGGACAGGGGAGCACAGATACGCAGTATTTT
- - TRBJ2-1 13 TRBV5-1 CASSLLGSDEQFF TGCGCCAGCAGCTTGTTGGGGAGCGATGAGCAGTTCTTC
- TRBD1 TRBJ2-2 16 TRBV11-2 CASSLFPDRGTGELFF TGTGCCAGCAGCTTATTTCCGGACAGGGGCACCGGGGAGCTGTTTTTT
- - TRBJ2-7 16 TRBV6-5 CASSYSLEPGAGEQYF TGTGCCAGCAGTTACTCTTTAGAGCCGGGAGCAGGGGAGCAGTACTTC
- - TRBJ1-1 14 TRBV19 CASTTPTVNTEAFF TGTGCCAGTACCACACCGACAGTGAACACTGAAGCTTTCTTT
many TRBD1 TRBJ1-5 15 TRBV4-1 CASSQGTGGNQPQHF TGCGCCAGCAGCCAAGGGACAGGGGGTAATCAGCCCCAGCATTTT
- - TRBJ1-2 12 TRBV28 CASSLYGAGYTF TGTGCCAGCAGTTTATACGGAGCTGGCTACACCTTC
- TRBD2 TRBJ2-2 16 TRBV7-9 CASRTSGRSNTGELFF TGTGCCAGCAGGACTAGCGGGAGGTCGAACACCGGGGAGCTGTTTTTT
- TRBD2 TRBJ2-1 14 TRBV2 CASSVGGGAYEQFF TGTGCCAGCAGTGTGGGCGGGGGGGCCTATGAGCAGTTCTTC
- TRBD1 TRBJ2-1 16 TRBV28 CASSLGRDRGHNEQFF TGTGCCAGCAGTTTAGGCCGGGACAGGGGGCACAATGAGCAGTTCTTC
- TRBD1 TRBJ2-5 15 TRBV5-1 CASSFRTGWQETQYF TGCGCCAGCAGCTTCCGGACAGGCTGGCAAGAGACCCAGTACTTC
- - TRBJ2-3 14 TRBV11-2 CASTSGLLTDTQYF TGTGCCAGCACCTCGGGACTCCTCACAGATACGCAGTATTTT
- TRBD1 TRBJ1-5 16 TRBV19 CASSIRTGVRDQPQHF TGTGCCAGTAGTATAAGGACAGGCGTAAGGGATCAGCCCCAGCATTTT
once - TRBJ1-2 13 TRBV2 CASSRDSNYGYTF TGTGCCAGCAGTCGCGACAGTAACTATGGCTACACCTTC
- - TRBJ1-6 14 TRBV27 CASSPSTGVSPLHF TGTGCCAGCAGTCCCTCGACGGGGGTCTCACCCCTCCACTTT
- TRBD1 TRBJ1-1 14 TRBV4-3 CASSQRTGGSEAFF TGCGCCAGCAGCCAACGGACAGGGGGGTCTGAAGCTTTCTTT
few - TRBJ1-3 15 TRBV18 CASSPATGSGNTIYF TGTGCCAGCTCACCAGCGACAGGCTCTGGAAACACCATATATTTT
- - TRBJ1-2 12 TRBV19 CASSIGVGGYTF TGTGCCAGTAGTATTGGCGTCGGAGGGTACACCTTC
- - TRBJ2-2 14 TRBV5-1 CASSLVEGSGELFF TGCGCCAGCAGCTTGGTGGAGGGATCCGGGGAGCTGTTTTTT
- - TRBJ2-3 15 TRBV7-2 CASSLTGTWGDTQYF TGTGCCAGCAGCCTTACCGGGACTTGGGGGGATACGCAGTATTTT
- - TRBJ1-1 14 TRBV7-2 CASSSLTGNTEAFF TGTGCCAGCAGCTCGTTGACAGGGAACACTGAAGCTTTCTTT
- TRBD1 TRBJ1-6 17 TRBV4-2 CASSRDRRSSYNSPLHF TGTGCCAGCAGCCGGGACAGGCGAAGCTCCTATAATTCACCCCTCCACTTT
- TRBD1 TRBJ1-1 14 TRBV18 CASSRQGQNTEAFF TGTGCCAGCTCACGACAGGGTCAGAACACTGAAGCTTTCTTT
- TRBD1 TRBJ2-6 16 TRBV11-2 CASSSTGGSGANVLTF TGTGCCAGCAGCTCCACAGGGGGCTCTGGGGCCAACGTCCTGACTTTC
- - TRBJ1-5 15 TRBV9 CASSVDSHWDQPQHF TGTGCCAGCAGCGTAGATAGCCATTGGGATCAGCCCCAGCATTTT
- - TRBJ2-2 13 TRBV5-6 CASSPQNTGELFF TGTGCCAGCAGCCCCCAGAACACCGGGGAGCTGTTTTTT
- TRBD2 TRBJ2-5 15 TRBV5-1 CASSYGLAGEETQYF TGCGCCAGCTCCTACGGACTAGCGGGAGAAGAGACCCAGTACTTC
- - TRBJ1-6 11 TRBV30 CAWGRGSPLHF TGTGCCTGGGGACGGGGGTCACCCCTCCACTTT
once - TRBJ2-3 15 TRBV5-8 CASGYPPLAVYTQYF TGTGCCAGCGGCTACCCCCCCCTAGCCGTCTATACGCAGTATTTT
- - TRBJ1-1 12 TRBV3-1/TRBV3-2 CASSPYGAEAFF TGTGCCAGCAGCCCTTACGGGGCTGAAGCTTTCTTT
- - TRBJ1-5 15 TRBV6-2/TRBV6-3 CASSPLGRSNQPQHF TGTGCCAGCAGTCCACTAGGGAGGAGCAATCAGCCCCAGCATTTT
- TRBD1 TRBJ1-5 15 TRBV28 CASSPPGQHNQPQHF TGTGCCAGCAGTCCCCCGGGACAGCACAATCAGCCCCAGCATTTT
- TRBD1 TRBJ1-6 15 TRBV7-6 CARKRTGGYNSPLHF TGTGCCAGAAAACGGACAGGGGGCTATAATTCACCCCTCCACTTT
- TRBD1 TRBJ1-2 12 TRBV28 CASRQGNYGYTF TGTGCCAGCAGACAGGGGAACTATGGCTACACCTTC
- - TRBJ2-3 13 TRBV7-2 CASSLLPADTQYF TGTGCCAGCAGTTTACTTCCGGCAGATACGCAGTATTTT
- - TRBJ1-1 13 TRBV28 CASTGLTHTEAFF TGTGCCAGTACAGGGTTAACTCACACTGAAGCTTTCTTT
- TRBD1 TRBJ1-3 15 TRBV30 CAWSVGQGAGNTIYF TGTGCCTGGAGTGTCGGACAGGGGGCTGGAAACACCATATATTTT
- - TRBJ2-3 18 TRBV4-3 CASSQERDWFQGIDTQYF TGCGCCAGCAGCCAAGAGAGGGACTGGTTCCAAGGGATTGATACGCAGTATTTT
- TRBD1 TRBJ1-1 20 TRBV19 CASSSSPPTGGARVGTEAFF TGTGCCAGTAGTTCCTCGCCCCCGACAGGGGGCGCCCGAGTAGGGACTGAAGCTTTCTTT
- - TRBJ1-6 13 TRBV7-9 CASTTVRGSPLHF TGTGCCAGCACCACCGTTCGGGGTTCACCCCTCCACTTT
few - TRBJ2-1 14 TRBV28 CASSTWRGYNEQFF TGTGCCAGCAGCACTTGGAGGGGCTACAATGAGCAGTTCTTC
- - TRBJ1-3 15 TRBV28 CASSPYRLTGNTIYF TGTGCCAGCAGTCCTTACAGGCTCACCGGAAACACCATATATTTT
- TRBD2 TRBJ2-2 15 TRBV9 CASSGAGGPTGELFF TGTGCCAGCAGCGGAGCGGGAGGGCCCACCGGGGAGCTGTTTTTT
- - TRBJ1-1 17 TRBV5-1 CASSLGWARGLNTEAFF TGCGCCAGCAGCTTGGGCTGGGCCCGGGGTTTGAACACTGAAGCTTTCTTT
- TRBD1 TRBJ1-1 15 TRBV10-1 CASSKSRQGRAEAFF TGCGCCAGCAGTAAGTCCCGACAGGGCAGGGCTGAAGCTTTCTTT
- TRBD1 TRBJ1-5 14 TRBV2 CASSVQGAWQPQHF TGTGCCAGCAGTGTACAGGGGGCATGGCAGCCCCAGCATTTT
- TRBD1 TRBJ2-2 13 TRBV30 CAWRGQGAGELFF TGTGCCTGGAGGGGACAGGGGGCCGGGGAGCTGTTTTTT
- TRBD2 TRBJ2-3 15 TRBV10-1 CASKGTSVWGDTQYF TGCGCCAGCAAAGGGACTAGCGTTTGGGGCGATACGCAGTATTTT
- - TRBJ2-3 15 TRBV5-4 CASSFPKTGTDTQYF TGTGCCAGCAGCTTCCCTAAAACCGGCACAGATACGCAGTATTTT
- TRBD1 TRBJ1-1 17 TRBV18 CASSSTGTGVGTTEAFF TGTGCCAGCTCAAGTACCGGGACAGGGGTAGGGACCACTGAAGCTTTCTTT
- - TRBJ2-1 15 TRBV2 CASSAREPTYNEQFF TGTGCCAGCAGCGCCCGGGAACCTACCTACAATGAGCAGTTCTTC
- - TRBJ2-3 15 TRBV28 CASSLLFPGTDTQYF TGTGCCAGCAGTTTATTGTTTCCCGGCACAGATACGCAGTATTTT
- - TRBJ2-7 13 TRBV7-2 CASSLPGYLWQYF TGTGCCAGCAGCTTACCGGGTTATTTGTGGCAGTACTTC
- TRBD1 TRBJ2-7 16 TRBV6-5 CASSYSLDRLPYEQYF TGTGCCAGCAGTTACTCTCTGGACAGGCTTCCCTACGAGCAGTACTTC